This T cell receptor (beta chain) was recorded in a study of human T cells and chemical hapten exposure. Documented time point: patch test 1, 2 weeks after DPC sensitization. Treatment here: therapeutic diphenylcyclopropenone sensitization with weekly scalp DPC. TCRdb reanalysed the RACE reads using MiXCR and keeps one entry per CDR3 protein. The sample carries about 100,000 distinct CDR3 sequences, more than 9% recorded once. Trimming pared 2 bases from V and 0 bases from J, leaving 11 bases between. CDR1 and CDR2 (germline): SGHKS, YYEKEE (reference sequence). The CDR3 spans 15 residues. This receptor was obtained from a man in his forties with alopecia areata. Some clones in this sample may be carry-over from other donors' samples. This chain joins TRBV5-5 and TRBJ2-5; D might be TRBD1 (5 bases). The sequencing used whole blood, collected in connection with sensitization to the hapten diphenylcyclopropenone (DPC). The CDR3 nucleotides read TGTGCCAGCAGCTTCATTAGGGGAAACCAAGAGACCCAGTACTTC. Translation gives CASSFIRGNQETQYF.